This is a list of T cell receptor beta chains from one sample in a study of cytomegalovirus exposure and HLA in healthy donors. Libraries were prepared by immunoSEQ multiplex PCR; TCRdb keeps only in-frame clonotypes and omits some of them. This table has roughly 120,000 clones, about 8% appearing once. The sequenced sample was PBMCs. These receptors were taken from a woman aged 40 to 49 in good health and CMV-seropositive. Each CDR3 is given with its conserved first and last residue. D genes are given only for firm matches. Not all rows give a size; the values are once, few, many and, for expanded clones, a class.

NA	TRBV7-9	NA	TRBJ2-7	TGTGCCAGCAGCCTAACTATCTACGAGCAGTACTTC	CASSLTIYEQYF
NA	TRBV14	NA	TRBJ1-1	TGTGCCAGCAGGGCACGTGCCCAGAACACTGAAGCTTTCTTT	CASRARAQNTEAFF
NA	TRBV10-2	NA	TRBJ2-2	TGCGCCAGCAGCCAGCACAGGAACACCGGGGAGCTGTTTTTT	CASSQHRNTGELFF
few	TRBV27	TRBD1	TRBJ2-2	TGTGCCAGTTCCCCGACAGGGGCGAACACCGGGGAGCTGTTTTTT	CASSPTGANTGELFF
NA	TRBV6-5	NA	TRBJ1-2	TGTGCCAGCAGTTACTCGAAGAGGTTAGGCTATGGCTACACCTTC	CASSYSKRLGYGYTF
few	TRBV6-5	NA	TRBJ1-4	TGTGCCAGCAGTCCTTGGACTTTTAATGAAAAACTGTTTTTT	CASSPWTFNEKLFF
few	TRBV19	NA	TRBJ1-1	TGTGCCAGTAGTATGGGGGGGGGCACTGAAGCTTTCTTT	CASSMGGGTEAFF
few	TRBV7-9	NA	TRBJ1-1	TGTGCCAGCACTCTTGGGGGGGCTAACACTGAAGCTTTCTTT	CASTLGGANTEAFF
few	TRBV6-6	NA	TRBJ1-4	TGTGCCAGCAGTTACCGGTCAGGTGAAAAACTGTTTTTT	CASSYRSGEKLFF
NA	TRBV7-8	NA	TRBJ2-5	TGTGCCAGCAGCTTCCCCCCGGAGGGAAACCAAGAGGCCCAGTACTTC	CASSFPPEGNQEAQYF
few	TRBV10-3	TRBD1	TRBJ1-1	TGTGCCACCAAACAGGGGGACACTGAAGCTTTCTTT	CATKQGDTEAFF
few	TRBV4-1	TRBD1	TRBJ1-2	TGCGCCAGCAGTCCCCAACAGGGGGACTATGGCTACACCTTC	CASSPQQGDYGYTF
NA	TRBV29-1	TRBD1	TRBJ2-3	TGCAGCGTCGTCGGGACAGAATCCACAGATACGCAGTATTTT	CSVVGTESTDTQYF
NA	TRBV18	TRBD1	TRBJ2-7	TGTGCCAGCTCACCAGTGGGACAGGGGAGCTACGAGCAGTACTTC	CASSPVGQGSYEQYF
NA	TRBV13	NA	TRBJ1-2	TGTGCCAGCAGCTTAGGAAAAGGAGCCTATGGCTACACCTTC	CASSLGKGAYGYTF
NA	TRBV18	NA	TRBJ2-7	TGTGCCAGCTCACCAGCGAGGACAGAGCAGTACTTC	CASSPARTEQYF
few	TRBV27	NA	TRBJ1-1	TGTGCCAGCACTTCCATCGGGTTGAACACTGAAGCTTTCTTT	CASTSIGLNTEAFF
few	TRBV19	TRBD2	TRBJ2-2	TGTGCCAGTACCGATCGGGGGGGAAGAAACACCGGGGAGCTGTTTTTT	CASTDRGGRNTGELFF
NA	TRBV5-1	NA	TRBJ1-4	TGCGCCAGCAGCTTGGGGAGAAGTCCCGGGAGGAGTGAAAAACTGTTTTTT	CASSLGRSPGRSEKLFF
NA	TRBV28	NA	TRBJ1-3	TGTGCCAGCAGTTTTAGCCGAGGGCCCGATACTGGAAACACCATATATTTT	CASSFSRGPDTGNTIYF
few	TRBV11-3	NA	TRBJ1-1	TGTGCCAGCAGCCCCGGACTGGGGAACACTGAAGCTTTCTTT	CASSPGLGNTEAFF
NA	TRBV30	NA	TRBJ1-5	TGTGCCTGGAGTGTAGGACAGCTCAATCAGCCCCAGCATTTT	CAWSVGQLNQPQHF
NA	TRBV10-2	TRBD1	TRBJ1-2	TGCGCCAGCAGTGAGTCGACGGAGGGACAGGGGGCTTCTGGCTACACCTTC	CASSESTEGQGASGYTF
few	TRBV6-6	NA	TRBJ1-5	TGTGCCAGCAGCGCCAGGTATGATCAGCCCCAGCATTTT	CASSARYDQPQHF
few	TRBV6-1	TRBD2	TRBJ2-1	TGTGCCAGCAGCGCCGCGGGGGGACAACAGTTCTTC	CASSAAGGQQFF
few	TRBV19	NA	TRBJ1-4	TGTGCCAGTAGTGGAACAGGGAATGCCGATGAAAAACTGTTTTTT	CASSGTGNADEKLFF
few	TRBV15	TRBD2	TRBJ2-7	TGTGCCACCAGCAGAGGTTTTGCTGGGACTAGCGGGGTTTCCTCCTACGAGCAGTACTTC	CATSRGFAGTSGVSSYEQYF
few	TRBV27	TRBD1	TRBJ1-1	TGTGCCAGCAGTTTTTCTACAGGGGGAGGCACTGAAGCTTTCTTT	CASSFSTGGGTEAFF
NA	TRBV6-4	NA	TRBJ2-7	TGTGCCAGCAGTGCCCTTCCGGGGGCCTACGAGCAGTACTTC	CASSALPGAYEQYF
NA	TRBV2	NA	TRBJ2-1	TGTGCTGCCGCGGGGCTCTCCTACAATGAGCAGTTCTTC	CAAAGLSYNEQFF
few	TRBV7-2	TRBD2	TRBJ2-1	TGTGCCAGCAGCTTACTAGGACTAGCGGTTAATGAGCAGTTCTTC	CASSLLGLAVNEQFF
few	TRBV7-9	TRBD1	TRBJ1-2	TGTGCCAGCAGCCTACCCGGGACAGAAGTTTATGGCTACACCTTC	CASSLPGTEVYGYTF
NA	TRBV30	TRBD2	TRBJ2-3	TGTGCCTGTGTGGGCCGGGGGGGAGATACGCAGTATTTT	CACVGRGGDTQYF
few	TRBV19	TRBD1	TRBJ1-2	TGTGCCAGTAGTAGGGACAGGGAGCCCTATGGCTACACCTTC	CASSRDREPYGYTF
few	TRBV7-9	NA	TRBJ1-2	TGTGCCAGCAGCCCTGGGGAGGGGAGGGGAGGCTATGGCTACACCTTC	CASSPGEGRGGYGYTF
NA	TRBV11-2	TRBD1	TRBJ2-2	TGTGCCAGCATCGGACAGGGGTACACCGGGGAGCTGTTTTTT	CASIGQGYTGELFF
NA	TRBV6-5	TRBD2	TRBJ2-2	TGTGCCAGCAGTCCCGGGAGGGGTGGCACCGGGGAGCTGTTTTTT	CASSPGRGGTGELFF
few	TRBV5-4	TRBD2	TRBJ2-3	TGTGCCAGCAGCTTAAGACTAGCGGGGGTATCAGATACGCAGTATTTT	CASSLRLAGVSDTQYF
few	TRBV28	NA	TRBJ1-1	TGTGCCAGCAACCCAATATCGGGGACTGAAGCTTTCTTT	CASNPISGTEAFF
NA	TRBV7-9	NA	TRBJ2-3	TGTGCCAGCACAGGGTGGACAGATACGCAGTATTTT	CASTGWTDTQYF
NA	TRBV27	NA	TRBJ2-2	TGTGCCAGCAGTTTACCCAGAGGCTCGAACACCGGGGAGCTGTTTTTT	CASSLPRGSNTGELFF
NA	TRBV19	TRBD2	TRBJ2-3	TGTGCCAGTAGTATTAGCGGGGGGGCATCAGATACGCAGTATTTT	CASSISGGASDTQYF
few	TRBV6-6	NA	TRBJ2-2	TGTGCCAGCAGGGGGGCCTCGAACACCGGGGAGCTGTTTTTT	CASRGASNTGELFF
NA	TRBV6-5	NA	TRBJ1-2	TGTGCCAGCAGTGTACAGGGCTTTTATGGCTACACCTTC	CASSVQGFYGYTF